Listed here is a single TCR beta chain. Its target is unknown. These data come from a study of T cell responses to AZD1222 COVID-19 vaccine. This CDR3 spans 13 amino acids. Germline CDR1 is LGHDT and CDR2 is YNNKEL (reference sequence). With 4 bases removed from V and 5 bases from J, the gap between germline ends came to 12 bases. The protocol was immunoSEQ multiplex PCR, while the TCRdb copy is restricted to in-frame clones and leaves out a portion. Of some 50,000 clones listed, less than 85% are singletons. Study-level points and caveats: It was only a handful of AZD1222 recipients who were seropositive at baseline.

The chain links TRBV3-1 (or the pseudogene TRBV3-2) to TRBJ2-7; D might be TRBD2 (5 bases). The sequence derives from an adult in good health. Sequencing was performed on peripheral blood, taken on day 0 of AZD1222 vaccination. The CDR3: CASSPDWSHEQYF. In DNA form, the CDR3 reads TGTGCCAGCAGCCCGGACTGGTCCCACGAGCAGTACTTC.